Below, 23 T cell receptor beta chains from the same sample are listed, as sequenced in a study of OX40 agonist ivuxolimab in advanced cancers. Profiled with immunoSEQ multiplex PCR; TCRdb holds only in-frame clones, not every one. Altogether 120,000 or so clones are present, just over 90% being singletons, with the ten largest covering around 0.15%. This specimen consisted of CD4+ or CD8+ T cells sorted from blood, obtained in a trial of the OX40 agonist ivuxolimab. Source of these receptors: an adult with an advanced solid tumor such as melanoma, head and neck, liver or kidney cancer.

The chain uses TRBV7-2 and TRBJ2-5, with TRBD2 matching over 13 bases. Germline lookup yields CDR1 SGHTA and CDR2 FQGNSA. The length of the CDR3 is 17 residues. Germline trimming cut 5 bases from V and 4 bases from J; bases unmatched to any gene: 10. CDR3 protein: CASSRRLAGGGGETQYF. CDR3 nucleotide sequence: TGTGCCAGCAGCCGGAGACTAGCGGGAGGAGGTGGAGAGACCCAGTACTTC.

This clone was recorded only once. This chain connects TRBV5-6 to TRBJ1-1, with 8 bases lining up with TRBD1. Trimming took 0 bases from V and 10 from J; bases not matched to a gene: 11. Germline V gene sequence: CDR1 SGHDT, CDR2 YYEEEE. CDR3 size: 15 residues. The DNA for the CDR3 is TGTGCCAGCAGCTTGGGAGGCCAGGGGGCTGGTGGAGCTTTCTTT. Translation: CASSLGGQGAGGAFF.

The V gene is TRBV6-5, the J gene TRBJ2-1; the match to TRBD1 covers 11 bases. Losses at the gene ends were 0 bases for V and 15 bases for J; bases not matched to a gene: 4. Germline V gene lookup returns CDR1 MNHEY and CDR2 SVGAGI. CDR3 length: 13 amino acids. In DNA, the CDR3 is TGTGCCAGCAGTTACTCCCGTGGGACAGGGGGGTTCTTC. It yields the protein CASSYSRGTGGFF.

J is TRBJ1-2 and V is TRBV5-1; no clear D. The germline V gene has CDR1 SGHRS and CDR2 YFSETQ. The CDR3 has 15 amino acids. Trimming cost V 5 bases and J 2 bases, with 16 bases left between them. This CDR3 reads CASRTSGTENYGYTF. DNA for the CDR3: TGCGCCAGCAGAACGTCGGGTACTGAGAACTATGGCTACACCTTC.

V usage is TRBV6-5 and J usage is TRBJ2-3, with 12 bases matching TRBD2. Germline values: CDR1 MNHEY, CDR2 SVGAGI. J lost 3 bases, V lost 6 bases, and 4 bases had no gene match. CDR3 size: 15 residues. The CDR3 DNA reads as TGTGCCAGCAGCCTAGCGGGGGGGCCGACAGATACGCAGTATTTT. This encodes CASSLAGGPTDTQYF.

This chain uses TRBV5-1 with TRBJ2-1; 10 bases line up with TRBD2. CDR3 length: 16 amino acids. V was pared by 0 bases and J by 7 bases, with 7 bases of the junction left unmatched. In germline, CDR1 is SGHRS, CDR2 YFSETQ. CDR3 residues: CASSLAVGTSVNEQFF. The CDR3 DNA sequence: TGCGCCAGCAGCTTGGCCGTCGGGACTAGCGTAAATGAGCAGTTCTTC. The variable domain in full, completed from reference TRBV5-1 and TRBJ2-1, reads KAGVTQTPRYLIKTRGQQVTLSCSPISGHRSVSWYQQTPGQGLQFLFEYFSETQRNKGNFPGRFSGRQFSNSRSEMNVSTLELGDSALYLCASSLAVGTSVNEQFFGPGTRLTVL.

The chain joins TRBV28 to TRBJ1-6; weak D call: TRBD1 (6 bases). Trimming stripped 5 bases from V and 7 bases from J, with 18 bases between. This CDR3 has 16 residues. Germline values: CDR1 MDHEN, CDR2 SYDVKM. The CDR3 DNA sequence: TGTGCCAGCAGTCCATTTCGGGGGGCGGGCAATTCACCCCTCCACTTT. This encodes CASSPFRGAGNSPLHF.

The V and J genes are TRBV9 and TRBJ2-3; D unresolved. The germline V and J ends were trimmed by 0 bases and 5 bases, with 10 bases remaining between them. Germline V gives CDR1 SGDLS, CDR2 YYNGEE. The CDR3 loop spans 14 amino acids. DNA for the CDR3: TGTGCCAGCAGCGTAGGAAGGGCCGAAGATACGCAGTATTTT. It translates to CASSVGRAEDTQYF.

This clone occurred once. This chain uses TRBV7-2 with TRBJ1-1, with D possibly being TRBD1 (6 bases). CDR3 length equals 14 residues. Trimming stripped 5 bases from V and 4 bases from J, with 14 bases between. CDR1 is SGHTA, CDR2 FQGNSA, per germline. The CDR3 sequence is CASSRGGAVTEAFF. The CDR3 DNA reads as TGTGCCAGCAGCCGTGGGGGGGCTGTCACTGAAGCTTTCTTT.

The rearrangement joins TRBV18 to TRBJ2-3; no reliable D call. The germline gives CDR1 KGHSH, CDR2 LQKENI. The V and J ends lost 6 bases and 2 bases respectively, with 12 bases between them. The CDR3 contains 14 residues. CDR3 in DNA: TGTGCCAGCTCCCCCGGTTTGGCCACAGATACGCAGTATTTT. Its translation: CASSPGLATDTQYF.

The chain is built from TRBV10-3 and TRBJ2-2; D is perhaps TRBD1 (5 bases). The CDR3 extends over 16 amino acids. V was pared by 2 bases and J by 0 bases, with 10 bases between. Germline CDR1 and CDR2: ENHRY and SYGVKD. Here the CDR3 reads CAISEVTGSNTGELFF. CDR3 nucleotides: TGTGCCATCAGTGAGGTAACAGGTTCGAACACCGGGGAGCTGTTTTTT.

The rearrangement links TRBV19 to TRBJ2-3; TRBD1 matches 7 bases. Trimming took 9 bases from V and 6 from J; bases not matched to a gene: 3. CDR1 LNHDA and CDR2 SQIVND come from the germline V gene (reference sequence). The CDR3 has 11 residues. The CDR3 loop reads CASLRGDTQYF. The CDR3 DNA reads TGTGCCAGCCTCAGGGGGGATACGCAGTATTTT. Full variable domain (outside the CDR3, taken from reference TRBV19 and TRBJ2-3): DGGITQSPKYLFRKEGQNVTLSCEQNLNHDAMYWYRQDPGQGLRLIYYSQIVNDFQKGDIAEGYSVSREKKESFPLTVTSAQKNPTAFYLCASLRGDTQYFGPGTRLTVL.

The rearrangement links TRBV2 to TRBJ2-7; 10 bases align to TRBD1. Looked up from germline, CDR1 is SNHLY and CDR2 is FYNNEI. Germline trimming cut 5 bases from V and 3 bases from J; bases unmatched to any gene: 7. The CDR3 has 15 residues. CDR3 sequence reads: CASSLRDRGFYEQYF. CDR3 sequence (DNA): TGTGCCAGCAGTCTCCGGGACAGGGGATTCTACGAGCAGTACTTC.

The rearrangement links TRBV28 to TRBJ2-4; 8 nucleotides align to TRBD1. The junction had 14 bases not matched to a gene; V was cut back by 5 bases and J by 11 bases. CDR3 length: 15 amino acids. Per germline, CDR1 MDHEN and CDR2 SYDVKM. For the CDR3, the DNA is TGTGCCAGCAGTCTCAGGGGGCTCTCGACTAGTTTTCAGTACTTC. Protein sequence: CASSLRGLSTSFQYF.

J is TRBJ2-3 and V is TRBV19, with TRBD2 identical over 12 bases. V was clipped by 5 bases and J by 2 bases; unmatched bases: 11. The CDR3 is made up of 18 amino acids. Germline V gene sequence: CDR1 LNHDA, CDR2 SQIVND (reference sequence). CDR3 sequence reads: CASSRWLAGGPSTDTQYF. The CDR3 coding sequence is TGTGCCAGTAGTCGATGGCTAGCGGGAGGGCCCTCCACAGATACGCAGTATTTT.

The chain employs TRBV9 and TRBJ2-3, with 13 bases identical to TRBD2. This CDR3 is built from 15 residues. Germline values: CDR1 SGDLS, CDR2 YYNGEE. V shed 5 bases, J shed 1 base, and the junction held 1 base outside the gene matches. CDR3 sequence (DNA): TGTGCCAGCAGGGGGACTAGCGGGGGCACAGATACGCAGTATTTT. Translation: CASRGTSGGTDTQYF.

The count of this clone is one. CDR3 in amino acids: CAWSVRAGGYTYEQYF. The CDR3 bases are TGTGCCTGGAGTGTACGGGCTGGCGGGTATACCTACGAGCAGTACTTC. The chain joins TRBV30 to TRBJ2-7, with D perhaps TRBD2 (5 bases). The CDR3 loop spans 16 amino acids. V was clipped by 0 bases and J by 2 bases, with 17 bases between them. Germline CDR1 reads GTSNPN; CDR2 reads SVGIG (reference sequence).

The gene calls are TRBV6-1 and TRBJ2-3; perhaps TRBD2 as D (5 bases). Trimming shortened V by 8 bases and J by 1 base, and 16 bases separated the two germline ends. The CDR3 consists of 15 residues. Germline CDR1 is MNHNS and CDR2 is SASEGT. The CDR3 reads CASGRVGERTDTQYF. CDR3 coding DNA: TGTGCCAGCGGGAGAGTCGGGGAACGCACAGATACGCAGTATTTT.

The rearrangement joins TRBV28 to TRBJ1-2, with D hard to call. The CDR3 loop spans 15 amino acids. Between the trimmed V and J ends, which lost 2 bases and 8 bases, there was a span of 18 bases. Germline V gene data show CDR1 as MDHEN and CDR2 as SYDVKM. The DNA of the CDR3 is TGTGCCAGCAGTTTACCCGGAGCCGGATGGCGGGGCTACACCTTC. Amino acids: CASSLPGAGWRGYTF.

This chain joins TRBV15 and TRBJ2-3; TRBD2 might be the D (6 bases). Trimming stripped 3 bases from V and 0 bases from J, with 7 bases between. The CDR3 extends over 14 amino acids. Germline V lookup: CDR1 LNHNV, CDR2 YYDKDF (reference sequence). CDR3 bases: TGTGCCACCAGCAGGGGACTGAGCACAGATACGCAGTATTTT. It yields the protein CATSRGLSTDTQYF.

The V call is TRBV4-2, the J call TRBJ2-1, with D tentatively TRBD2 (6 bases). Germline V CDR1 and CDR2: LGHNA, YNFKEQ. The ends were cut back, 7 bases at V and 5 bases at J, with 27 bases in the middle. This CDR3 is 18 amino acids long. In DNA, the CDR3 is TGTGCCAGCACCCCAGACCGGGGCGGCGGGACTGGCGACAATGAGCAGTTCTTC. Its protein is CASTPDRGGGTGDNEQFF.

The J gene is TRBJ2-5, the V gene TRBV2; TRBD2 matches 9 bases. Germline V gives CDR1 SNHLY, CDR2 FYNNEI. The CDR3 length is 14 residues. J gave up 6 bases and V 2 bases, and 4 bases lay outside the gene matches. The CDR3 is CASSESTSGKTQYF. CDR3 sequence (DNA): TGTGCCAGCAGTGAATCGACTAGCGGAAAGACCCAGTACTTC.

The rearrangement links TRBV15 to TRBJ1-2; tentatively, D is TRBD1 (6 bases). The V and J ends lost 1 base and 8 bases respectively, with 14 bases between them. This CDR3 contains 14 residues. Germline CDR1 is LNHNV and CDR2 is YYDKDF (reference sequence). The CDR3 DNA is TGTGCCACCAGCAGAGGCGGTCGGGGGCACGGCTACACCTTC. Protein product: CATSRGGRGHGYTF. The variable domain in full, with the rest retrieved from reference TRBV15 and TRBJ1-2, is DAMVIQNPRYQVTQFGKPVTLSCSQTLNHNVMYWYQQKSSQAPKLLFHYYDKDFNNEADTPDNFQSRRPNTSFCFLDIRSPGLGDTAMYLCATSRGGRGHGYTFGSGTRLTVV.